This TCR beta chain is from a study of T cells expressing NK-cell markers. Study-wide context: There were seven HCMV-seropositive donors and one seronegative donor among the eight sequenced.

With UMIs, 5'RACE template switching was used to make TCR beta cDNA. Using the 5' RACE reads, TCRdb records one entry per CDR3 protein without DNA. The sample holds under 500,000 distinct CDR3 sequences. Germline V CDR1 and CDR2: MGHRA, YSYEKL. The CDR3 covers 15 residues. With regard to this clonotype: The antigen remains undetermined.

Study-wide results and limits: In more than 5 donors, dominant CD3+CD56+NKG2C+ clonotypes ranked among the top 10 CD8+ clonotypes. For four donors, these clonotypes were likewise the leading ones in the CD3+CD56-NKG2C+ fraction.

The source material was blood T cells: a sorted CD56 or NKG2C T cell subset, CD4+ or CD8+ T cells, or bulk PBMC T cells (not recorded which). The chain uses TRBV4-1 and TRBJ1-5; TCRdb gives TRBD1 as the D gene, but with no DNA this cannot be confirmed. The clonotype comes from a woman aged 18 to 75 in good health. This CDR3 reads CASSLMGQGTQPQHF.